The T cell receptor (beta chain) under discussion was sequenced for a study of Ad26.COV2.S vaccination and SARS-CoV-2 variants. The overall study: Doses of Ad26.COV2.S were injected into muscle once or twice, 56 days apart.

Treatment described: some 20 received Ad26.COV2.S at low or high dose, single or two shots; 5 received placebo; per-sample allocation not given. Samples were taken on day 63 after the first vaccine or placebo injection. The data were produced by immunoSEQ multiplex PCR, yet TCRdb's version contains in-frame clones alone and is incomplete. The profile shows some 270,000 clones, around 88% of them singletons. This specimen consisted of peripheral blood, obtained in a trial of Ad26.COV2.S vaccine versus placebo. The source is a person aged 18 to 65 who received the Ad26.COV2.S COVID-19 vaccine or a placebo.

This CDR3 is CASSQDFGTVDEKLFF. In DNA, the CDR3 is TGTGCCAGCAGCCAAGATTTCGGGACAGTAGACGAAAAACTGTTTTTT. The chain recombines TRBV3-1 (or the pseudogene TRBV3-2) with TRBJ1-4; 7 nucleotides line up with TRBD1. Per the germline V gene, CDR1 is LGHDT and CDR2 is YNNKEL (reference sequence). Trimming at V came to 0 bases and at J to 8 bases, leaving 9 bases not matched to a gene. This CDR3 region has 16 residues.